This T cell receptor beta chain is from a study of blood T cell repertoires in COVID-19. Study in general: Acute-phase and convalescent COVID-19 samples originated in the United States, Italy and Spain.

There are 14 residues in the CDR3. CDR1 and CDR2 from the germline V gene are MNHEY and SVGAGI. Trimming removed 4 bases at V and 7 bases at J, with 14 bases between. Participants' reported clinical history set cohort assignment. In the original workflow: Amplification of reference gene primers was used by the study to estimate nucleated cell counts. Assay used: immunoSEQ multiplex PCR; TCRdb lists only in-frame clones, some missing. V and J calls and clone size are given by that table; D and trimming were obtained from the DNA. The sample carries approximately 260,000 clones, about 91% recorded once.

This TCR was recovered from a woman between 40 and 55 years old with acute COVID-19. Sequencing input: PBMCs or T cells enriched from blood (not recorded which). V gene TRBV6-5 combines with J gene TRBJ1-5; maybe TRBD1 (6 bases). CDR3 in DNA: TGTGCCAGCAGTTCCGACAGGAGCAGACAGCCCCAGCATTTT. Its translation: CASSSDRSRQPQHF.